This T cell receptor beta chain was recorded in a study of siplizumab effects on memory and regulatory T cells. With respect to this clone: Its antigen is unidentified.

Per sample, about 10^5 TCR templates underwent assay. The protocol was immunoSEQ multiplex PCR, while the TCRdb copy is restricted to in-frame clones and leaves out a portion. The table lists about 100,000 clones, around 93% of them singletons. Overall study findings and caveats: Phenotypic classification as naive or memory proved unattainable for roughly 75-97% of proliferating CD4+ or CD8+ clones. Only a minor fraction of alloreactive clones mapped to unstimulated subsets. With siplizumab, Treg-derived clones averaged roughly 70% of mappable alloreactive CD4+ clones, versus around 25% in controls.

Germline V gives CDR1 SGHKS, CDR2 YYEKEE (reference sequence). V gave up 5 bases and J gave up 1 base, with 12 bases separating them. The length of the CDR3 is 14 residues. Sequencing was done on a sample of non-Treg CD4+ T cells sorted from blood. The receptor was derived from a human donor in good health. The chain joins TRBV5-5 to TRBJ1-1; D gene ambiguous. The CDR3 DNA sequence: TGTGCCAGCAGTCTGGTCGTTACGAACACTGAAGCTTTCTTT. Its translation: CASSLVVTNTEAFF.